This passage covers 29 T cell receptor beta chains from one sample sequenced in a study of blood T cell repertoires in COVID-19. Clones were read by immunoSEQ multiplex PCR, and TCRdb kept only the in-frame ones, dropping some. The sample holds almost 400,000 clones; more than 70% are singletons and the top ten take roughly 2%. Sequencing used peripheral blood. Every receptor here comes from a woman aged 55-70 years with COVID-19, enrolled during active disease.

The rearrangement joins TRBV2 to TRBJ1-5; 8 bases match TRBD1. From germline, CDR1 is SNHLY and CDR2 FYNNEI. This CDR3 is built from 14 residues. V trimming: 5 bases; J trimming: 3 bases; junction bases outside the gene matches: 3. In DNA, the CDR3 is TGTGCCAGCAGTAGGGACAGGAACAATCAGCCCCAGCATTTT. Amino acids: CASSRDRNNQPQHF.

The chain has TRBV7-9 and TRBJ1-1; D remains ambiguous. This CDR3 is 12 amino acids long. Trimming stripped 3 bases from V and 5 bases from J, with 7 bases between. Per germline, CDR1 SEHNR and CDR2 FQNEAQ (reference sequence). The CDR3 here is CASSLEYTEAFF. The CDR3 bases are TGTGCCAGCAGCTTGGAGTATACTGAAGCTTTCTTT.

The chain employs TRBV18 and TRBJ1-5; 9 bases map to TRBD1. The germline V gene encodes CDR1 KGHSH and CDR2 LQKENI. Trimming took 3 bases from V and 4 from J; bases not matched to a gene: 7. This CDR3 has 16 amino acids. DNA for the CDR3: TGTGCCAGCTCACCGGTGACAGGGGGAGGTAATCAGCCCCAGCATTTT. This sequence encodes CASSPVTGGGNQPQHF. Using reference TRBV18 and TRBJ1-5 for the parts outside the CDR3, the full variable domain is NAGVMQNPRHLVRRRGQEARLRCSPMKGHSHVYWYRQLPEEGLKFMVYLQKENIIDESGMPKERFSAEFPKEGPSILRIQQVVRGDSAAYFCASSPVTGGGNQPQHFGDGTRLSIL.

The chain combines TRBV14 with TRBJ2-7; 7 nucleotides align to TRBD2. The germline gives CDR1 SGHDN, CDR2 FVKESK. The CDR3 is made up of 15 amino acids. After removal of 0 bases from V and 2 bases from J, the junction contained 4 bases not matched to a gene. CDR3 loop: CASSQDWGRAYEQYF. As DNA, the CDR3 is TGTGCCAGCAGCCAAGATTGGGGGAGGGCCTACGAGCAGTACTTC.

The rearrangement uses TRBV5-1 and TRBJ1-2, with D possibly being TRBD1 (5 bases). There are 13 residues in the CDR3. Germline CDR1 reads SGHRS; CDR2 reads YFSETQ. V dropped 4 bases and J dropped 9 bases, with 16 bases sitting between them. The CDR3 loop is CASSAGTQGSYTF. The DNA for the CDR3 is TGCGCCAGCAGCGCAGGAACTCAGGGTAGCTACACCTTC.

This sequence joins TRBV6-5 and TRBJ1-5; D not certain. Trimming pared 10 bases from V and 6 bases from J, leaving 16 bases between. Looked up from germline, CDR1 is MNHEY and CDR2 is SVGAGI. The CDR3 covers 13 residues. CDR3 sequence: CATTAGSGQPQHF. The DNA of the CDR3 is TGTGCCACCACCGCGGGTTCAGGTCAGCCCCAGCATTTT.

This sequence joins TRBV6-1 and TRBJ2-1; 8 nucleotides line up with TRBD2. The trim removed 2 bases at V and 13 bases at J, leaving 4 bases unmatched. CDR3 length: 12 amino acids. Germline CDR1 reads MNHNS; CDR2 reads SASEGT. As DNA, the CDR3 is TGTGCCAGCAGTGAATCTCGGACTAGCCAGTTCTTC. Amino acids: CASSESRTSQFF.

The CDR3 sequence: CASRWDRANTYEQYF. Here the CDR3 DNA reads TGTGCCAGCAGATGGGACAGGGCGAATACTTACGAGCAGTACTTC. This rearrangement joins TRBV2 to TRBJ2-7; TRBD1 agrees at 9 bases. CDR3 length equals 15 residues. J was trimmed by 4 bases and V by 6 bases; bases with no gene match: 10. Germline V gene sequence: CDR1 SNHLY, CDR2 FYNNEI.

This clone was recorded only once. The CDR3, as DNA: TGTGCCATCAGTGACCCCCCAGGCCAAAAAAGCTACGAGCAGTACTTC. Translating gives CAISDPPGQKSYEQYF. The chain combines TRBV10-3 with TRBJ2-7; D remains unclear. The CDR3 runs 16 residues. The germline V gene has CDR1 ENHRY and CDR2 SYGVKD. V lost 3 bases to trimming and J lost 3 bases, with 18 bases between them.

J is TRBJ2-2 and V is TRBV3-1 (or the pseudogene TRBV3-2); 12 bases match TRBD1. This CDR3 spans 16 amino acids. V gave up 6 bases and J gave up 5 bases; unmatched junction bases: 7. Germline V gene lookup returns CDR1 LGHDT and CDR2 YNNKEL (reference sequence). DNA of the CDR3: TGTGCCAGCAGGCAGGAGGGACAGGGGGCGACCGGGGAGCTGTTTTTT. Amino acid sequence: CASRQEGQGATGELFF.

The V call is TRBV6-6, the J call TRBJ2-7; 10 nucleotides align to TRBD2. Germline trimming cut 2 bases from V and 3 bases from J; bases unmatched to any gene: 1. CDR3 length equals 14 residues. In germline, CDR1 is MNHNY, CDR2 SVGAGI (reference sequence). The DNA for the CDR3 is TGTGCCAGCAGTTACGAGCGGGGGGGCTACGAGCAGTACTTC. Translated, it gives CASSYERGGYEQYF.

The CDR3 bases are TGCGCCAGCAGCTTGGCCCCAACAGGGTACCAAGAGACCCAGTACTTC. Translation: CASSLAPTGYQETQYF. This chain joins TRBV5-1 and TRBJ2-5; TRBD1 is a possible D gene (6 bases). Looked up from germline, CDR1 is SGHRS and CDR2 is YFSETQ. With 0 bases removed from V and 0 bases from J, the gap between germline ends came to 12 bases. CDR3 size: 16 residues. The variable domain in full, with the rest retrieved from reference TRBV5-1 and TRBJ2-5, is KAGVTQTPRYLIKTRGQQVTLSCSPISGHRSVSWYQQTPGQGLQFLFEYFSETQRNKGNFPGRFSGRQFSNSRSEMNVSTLELGDSALYLCASSLAPTGYQETQYFGPGTRLLVL.

The V and J genes are TRBV19 and TRBJ1-5; 8 bases align to TRBD1. This CDR3 has 15 residues. The V gene end was trimmed by 7 bases and the J gene end by 6 bases; junction bases not matched to a gene: 11. Germline V gene sequence: CDR1 LNHDA, CDR2 SQIVND (reference sequence). The CDR3 here is CASTMQTGVFQPQHF. The CDR3 DNA reads TGTGCCAGTACCATGCAGACAGGGGTCTTTCAGCCCCAGCATTTT.

The chain employs TRBV3-1 (or the pseudogene TRBV3-2) and TRBJ1-2, with D perhaps matching TRBD1 (5 bases). The germline V gene encodes CDR1 LGHDT and CDR2 YNNKEL (reference sequence). The V end lost 2 bases, the J end lost 2 bases, and 9 bases lay between the germline ends. The CDR3 has 14 amino acids. The CDR3 nucleotides read TGTGCCAGCAGCCAAAGGGGCGTAAACTATGGCTACACCTTC. This codes for CASSQRGVNYGYTF.

This clone appeared a few times. The chain uses TRBV5-1 and TRBJ2-2, with D unresolved. V lost 2 bases to trimming and J lost 5 bases, with 4 bases between them. CDR1 and CDR2 from the germline V gene are SGHRS and YFSETQ. This CDR3 has 12 amino acids. CDR3 bases: TGCGCCAGCAGCTTACTAACCGGGGAGCTGTTTTTT. Translated: CASSLLTGELFF. Combining the CDR3 with reference TRBV5-1 and TRBJ2-2 gives the whole variable domain KAGVTQTPRYLIKTRGQQVTLSCSPISGHRSVSWYQQTPGQGLQFLFEYFSETQRNKGNFPGRFSGRQFSNSRSEMNVSTLELGDSALYLCASSLLTGELFFGEGSRLTVL.

This chain joins TRBV5-5 and TRBJ2-1; 8 nucleotides match TRBD1. V was pared by 4 bases and J by 10 bases, with 7 bases of the junction left unmatched. There are 13 residues in the CDR3. The germline CDR1 and CDR2 sequences are SGHKS and YYEKEE (reference sequence). In nucleotides, the CDR3 is TGTGCCAGCAGCCCCCGTGGGACAGGCGAGCAGTTCTTC. This gives the protein CASSPRGTGEQFF.

The chain joins TRBV7-8 to TRBJ1-6, with 9 bases lining up with TRBD1. This CDR3 comprises 14 residues. In germline, CDR1 is SGHVS, CDR2 FQNEAQ. V was pared by 2 bases and J by 8 bases, with 1 base of the junction left unmatched. The CDR3 nucleotides are TGTGCCAGCAGCTTAAGACAGGGGGATTCACCCCTCCACTTT. Its protein is CASSLRQGDSPLHF.

This clone was recorded a few times. The chain joins TRBV6-4 to TRBJ2-7; a weak D match, TRBD1 (5 bases). CDR3 size: 16 residues. The V gene's germline CDR1 is MRHNA and CDR2 SNTAGT. V shed 3 bases and J shed 7 bases, with 22 bases lying between them. CDR3 protein: CASSDWGQGVPQEQYF. The CDR3 DNA follows: TGTGCCAGCAGTGATTGGGGCCAGGGTGTCCCTCAAGAGCAGTACTTC.

This chain joins TRBV19 and TRBJ1-5; D ambiguous. Germline V lookup: CDR1 LNHDA, CDR2 SQIVND (reference sequence). This CDR3 contains 14 residues. Trimming shortened V by 1 base and J by 4 bases, and 8 bases separated the two germline ends. The CDR3 sequence is CASSIVSGNQPQHF. DNA of the CDR3: TGTGCCAGTAGTATAGTCTCAGGTAATCAGCCCCAGCATTTT.

The chain is built from TRBV2 and TRBJ2-1; TRBD1 matches 7 bases. The junction had 3 bases not matched to a gene; V was cut back by 3 bases and J by 7 bases. The CDR3 consists of 13 residues. The germline V gene encodes CDR1 SNHLY and CDR2 FYNNEI. The CDR3 is CASSDTGVNEQFF. For the CDR3, the DNA is TGTGCCAGCAGTGATACAGGGGTTAATGAGCAGTTCTTC.

V gene TRBV30 combines with J gene TRBJ2-7; D possibly corresponds to TRBD2 (6 bases). Germline CDR1 is GTSNPN and CDR2 is SVGIG (reference sequence). The length of the CDR3 is 14 residues. Deletions cut 0 bases from V and 5 bases from J, with 14 bases between. CDR3 in amino acids: CAWSVLAGRDEQYF. DNA of the CDR3: TGTGCCTGGAGTGTACTAGCCGGGCGTGACGAGCAGTACTTC.

The chain recombines TRBV5-6 with TRBJ2-2; D is perhaps TRBD1 (6 bases). The CDR3 is 16 residues long. V was cut by 3 bases and J by 4 bases, with 16 bases left in between. CDR1 SGHDT and CDR2 YYEEEE come from the germline V gene. CDR3 bases: TGTGCCAGCAGCTGGTCAGGGGCCATAGGCACCGGGGAGCTGTTTTTT. Its protein product is CASSWSGAIGTGELFF.

The chain links TRBV7-7 to TRBJ2-5; 9 bases are a match to TRBD1. CDR3 length: 16 amino acids. V was clipped by 5 bases and J by 1 base; unmatched bases: 8. CDR1 is SSHAT and CDR2 is FNYEAQ in the germline V gene (reference sequence). As DNA, the CDR3 is TGTGCCAGCAGCGTCGGGACAGGGACACCCCAAGAGACCCAGTACTTC. It codes for CASSVGTGTPQETQYF.

CDR3 sequence reads: CASSRNLRNEQFF. Here the CDR3 DNA reads TGTGCCAGCAGCCGCAACCTAAGAAATGAGCAGTTCTTC. J is TRBJ2-1 and V is TRBV14; unclear D gene. CDR1 and CDR2 (germline): SGHDN, FVKESK. The CDR3 consists of 13 residues. Trimming cost V 4 bases and J 7 bases, with 11 bases left between them.

The chain joins TRBV5-4 to TRBJ1-1; D perhaps matches TRBD1 (6 bases). This CDR3 is 13 amino acids long. Germline CDR1 is SGHNT and CDR2 is YYREEE (reference sequence). Trimming cost V 4 bases and J 4 bases, with 11 bases left between them. The CDR3, as DNA: TGTGCCAGCAGCCCGCAGGGGACCACTGAAGCTTTCTTT. Protein product: CASSPQGTTEAFF.

This chain uses TRBV28 with TRBJ2-3; TRBD1 might be the D (6 bases). Germline values: CDR1 MDHEN, CDR2 SYDVKM. CDR3 length equals 14 residues. Trimming removed 3 bases from V and 5 bases from J, with 12 bases in between. The CDR3 nucleotides are TGTGCCAGCAGTTTCGGACAGACACGAGATACGCAGTATTTT. This translates into CASSFGQTRDTQYF.

The chain couples TRBV25-1 to TRBJ2-1; 7 bases match TRBD2. The CDR3 is made up of 14 amino acids. Germline trimming cut 9 bases from V and 2 bases from J; bases unmatched to any gene: 7. Germline CDR1 is MGHDK and CDR2 is SYGVNS. The CDR3 reads CARRRGVPYNEQFF. CDR3 nucleotide sequence: TGTGCCAGGCGTCGGGGGGTACCCTACAATGAGCAGTTCTTC. The whole variable domain, remainder taken from reference TRBV25-1 and TRBJ2-1, is EADIYQTPRYLVIGTGKKITLECSQTMGHDKMYWYQQDPGMELHLIHYSYGVNSTEKGDLSSESTVSRIRTEHFPLTLESARPSHTSQYLCARRRGVPYNEQFFGPGTRLTVL.

The chain uses TRBV18 and TRBJ2-7; 16 bases fit TRBD2. The germline CDR1 and CDR2 sequences are KGHSH and LQKENI. Trimming at V came to 8 bases and at J to 5 bases, leaving 3 bases not matched to a gene. This CDR3 has 14 amino acids. CDR3 in amino acids: CASAGLAGGNEQYF. In nucleotides, the CDR3 is TGTGCCAGCGCGGGACTAGCGGGAGGGAACGAGCAGTACTTC.

The rearrangement uses TRBV6-4 and TRBJ1-6, with D unclear. CDR3 size: 14 residues. Per germline, CDR1 MRHNA and CDR2 SNTAGT. Trimming shortened V by 6 bases and J by 0 bases, and 6 bases separated the two germline ends. CDR3 amino acids: CASRASSYNSPLHF. The CDR3, as DNA: TGTGCCAGCAGAGCGAGCTCCTATAATTCACCCCTCCACTTT.